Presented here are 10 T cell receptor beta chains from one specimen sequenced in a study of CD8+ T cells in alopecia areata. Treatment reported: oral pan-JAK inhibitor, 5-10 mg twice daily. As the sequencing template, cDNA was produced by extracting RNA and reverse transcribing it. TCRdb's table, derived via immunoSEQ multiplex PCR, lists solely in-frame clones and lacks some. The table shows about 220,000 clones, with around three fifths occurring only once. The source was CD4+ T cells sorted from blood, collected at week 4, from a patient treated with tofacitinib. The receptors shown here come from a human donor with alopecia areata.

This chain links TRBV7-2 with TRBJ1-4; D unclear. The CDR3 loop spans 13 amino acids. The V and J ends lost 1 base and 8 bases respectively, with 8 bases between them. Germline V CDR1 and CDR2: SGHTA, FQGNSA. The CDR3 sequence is CASSLGVREKLFF. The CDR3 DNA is TGTGCCAGCAGCTTAGGGGTCCGAGAAAAACTGTTTTTT.

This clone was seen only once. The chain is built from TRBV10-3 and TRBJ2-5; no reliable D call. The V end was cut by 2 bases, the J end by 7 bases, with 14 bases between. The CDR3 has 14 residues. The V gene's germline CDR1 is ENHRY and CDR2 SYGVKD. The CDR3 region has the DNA TGTGCCATCAGTGAGACCGGACCAGCCGCGACCCAGTACTTC. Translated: CAISETGPAATQYF.

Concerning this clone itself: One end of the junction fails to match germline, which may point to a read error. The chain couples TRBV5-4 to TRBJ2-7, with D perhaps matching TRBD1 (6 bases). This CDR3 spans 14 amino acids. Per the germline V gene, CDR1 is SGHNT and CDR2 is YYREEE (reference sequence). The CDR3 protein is CASSLEADRYEQYF. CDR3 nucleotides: TGTGCCAGCAGTTTGGAGGCGGACAGATACGAGCAGTACTTC.

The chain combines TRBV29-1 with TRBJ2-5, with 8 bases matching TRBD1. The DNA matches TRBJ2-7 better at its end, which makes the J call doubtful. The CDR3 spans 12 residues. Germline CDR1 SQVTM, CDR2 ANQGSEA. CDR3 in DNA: TGCAGCGTCACGACAGGGGTGTACGAGCAGTACTTC. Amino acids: CSVTTGVYEQYF.

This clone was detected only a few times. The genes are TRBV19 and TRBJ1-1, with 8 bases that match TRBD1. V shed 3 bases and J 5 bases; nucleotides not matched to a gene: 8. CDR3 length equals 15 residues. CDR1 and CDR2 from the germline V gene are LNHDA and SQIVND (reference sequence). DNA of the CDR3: TGTGCCAGTAGTATGGGAGACAGGGGAAGAACTGAAGCTTTCTTT. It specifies CASSMGDRGRTEAFF.

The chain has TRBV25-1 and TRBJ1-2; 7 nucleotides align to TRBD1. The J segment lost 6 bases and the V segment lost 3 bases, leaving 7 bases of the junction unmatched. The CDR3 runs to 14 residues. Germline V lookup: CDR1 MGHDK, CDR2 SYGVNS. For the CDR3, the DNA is TGTGCCAGCAGTGAGAGGGGGCGAGGTCATGGCTACACCTTC. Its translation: CASSERGRGHGYTF.

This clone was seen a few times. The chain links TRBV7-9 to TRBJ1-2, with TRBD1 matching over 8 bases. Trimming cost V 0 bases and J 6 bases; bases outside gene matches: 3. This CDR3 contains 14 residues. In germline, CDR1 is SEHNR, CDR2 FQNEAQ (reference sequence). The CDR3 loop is CASSLATGEDGYTF. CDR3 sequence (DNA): TGTGCCAGCAGCTTAGCGACAGGGGAGGATGGCTACACCTTC.

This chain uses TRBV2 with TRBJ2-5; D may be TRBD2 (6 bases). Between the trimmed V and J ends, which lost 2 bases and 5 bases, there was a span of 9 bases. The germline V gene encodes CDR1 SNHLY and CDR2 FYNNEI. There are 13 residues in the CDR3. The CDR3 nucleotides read TGTGCCAGCAGTGAACAGGGAGGCGAGACCCAGTACTTC. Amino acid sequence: CASSEQGGETQYF.

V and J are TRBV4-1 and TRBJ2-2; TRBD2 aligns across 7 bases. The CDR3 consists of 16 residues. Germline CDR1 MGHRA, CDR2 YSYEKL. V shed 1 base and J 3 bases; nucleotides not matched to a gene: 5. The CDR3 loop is CASSQVEAGYTGELFF. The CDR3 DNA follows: TGCGCCAGCAGCCAAGTGGAAGCGGGGTACACCGGGGAGCTGTTTTTT.

The CDR3 loop reads CASSQEPIRGLGGYTF. DNA for the CDR3: TGTGCCAGCAGCCAAGAACCCATCAGGGGGCTGGGTGGCTACACCTTC. The rearrangement uses TRBV14 and TRBJ1-2; 8 bases line up with TRBD1. The CDR3 is made up of 16 amino acids. The V segment lost 0 bases and the J segment 7 bases; nucleotides outside the gene matches: 10. Looked up from germline, CDR1 is SGHDN and CDR2 is FVKESK.